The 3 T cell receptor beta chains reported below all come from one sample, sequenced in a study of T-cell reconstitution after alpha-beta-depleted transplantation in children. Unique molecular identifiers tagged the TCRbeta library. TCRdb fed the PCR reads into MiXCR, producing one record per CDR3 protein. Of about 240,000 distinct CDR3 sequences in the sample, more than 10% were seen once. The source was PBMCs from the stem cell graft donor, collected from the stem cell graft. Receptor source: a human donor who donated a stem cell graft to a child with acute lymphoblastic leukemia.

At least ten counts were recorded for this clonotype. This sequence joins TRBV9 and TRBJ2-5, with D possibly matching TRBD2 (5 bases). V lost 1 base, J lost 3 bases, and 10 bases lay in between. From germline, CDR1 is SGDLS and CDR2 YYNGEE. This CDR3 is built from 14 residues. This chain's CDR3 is CASSVRGQEETQYF. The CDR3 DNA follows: TGTGCCAGCAGCGTACGAGGGCAGGAAGAGACCCAGTACTTC.

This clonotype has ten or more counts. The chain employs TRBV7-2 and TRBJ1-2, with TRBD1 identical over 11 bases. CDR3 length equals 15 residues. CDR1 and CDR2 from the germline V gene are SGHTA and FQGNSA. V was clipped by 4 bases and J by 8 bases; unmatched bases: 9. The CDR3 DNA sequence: TGTGCCAGCAGCTGGGCCGGGACAGGGGGACGCGGCTACACCTTC. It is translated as CASSWAGTGGRGYTF.

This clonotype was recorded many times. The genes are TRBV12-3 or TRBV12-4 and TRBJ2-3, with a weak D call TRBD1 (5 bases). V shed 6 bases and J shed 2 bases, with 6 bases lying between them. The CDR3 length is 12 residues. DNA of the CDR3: TGTGCCAGCAGGACAGTCACAGATACGCAGTATTTT. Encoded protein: CASRTVTDTQYF.